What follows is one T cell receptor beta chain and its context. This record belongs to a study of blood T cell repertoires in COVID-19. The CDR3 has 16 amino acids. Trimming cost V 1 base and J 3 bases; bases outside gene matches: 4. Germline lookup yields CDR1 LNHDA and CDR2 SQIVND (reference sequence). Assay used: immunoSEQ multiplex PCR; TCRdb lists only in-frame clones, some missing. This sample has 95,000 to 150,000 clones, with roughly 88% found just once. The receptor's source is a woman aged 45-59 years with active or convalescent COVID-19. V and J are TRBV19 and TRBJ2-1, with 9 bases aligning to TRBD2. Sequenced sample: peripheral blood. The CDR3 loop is CASSIVSSGNYNEQFF. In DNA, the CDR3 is TGTGCCAGTAGTATAGTTTCTAGCGGGAACTACAATGAGCAGTTCTTC. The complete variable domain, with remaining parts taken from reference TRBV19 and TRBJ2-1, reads DGGITQSPKYLFRKEGQNVTLSCEQNLNHDAMYWYRQDPGQGLRLIYYSQIVNDFQKGDIAEGYSVSREKKESFPLTVTSAQKNPTAFYLCASSIVSSGNYNEQFFGPGTRLTVL.